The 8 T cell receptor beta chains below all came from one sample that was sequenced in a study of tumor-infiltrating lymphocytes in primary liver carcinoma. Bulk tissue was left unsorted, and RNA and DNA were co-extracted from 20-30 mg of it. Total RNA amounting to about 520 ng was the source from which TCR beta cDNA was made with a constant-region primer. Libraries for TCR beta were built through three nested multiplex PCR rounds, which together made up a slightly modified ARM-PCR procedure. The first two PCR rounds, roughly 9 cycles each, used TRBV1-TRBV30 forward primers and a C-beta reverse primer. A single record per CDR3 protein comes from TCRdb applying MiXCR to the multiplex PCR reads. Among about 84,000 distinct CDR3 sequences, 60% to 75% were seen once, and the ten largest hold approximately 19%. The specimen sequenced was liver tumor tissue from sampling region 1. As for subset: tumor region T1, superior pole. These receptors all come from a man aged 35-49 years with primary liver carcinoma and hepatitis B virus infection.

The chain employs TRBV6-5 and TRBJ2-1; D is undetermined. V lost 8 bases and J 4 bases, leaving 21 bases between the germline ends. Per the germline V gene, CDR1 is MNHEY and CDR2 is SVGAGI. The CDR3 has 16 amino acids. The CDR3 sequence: CASVLWGRLGYNEQFF. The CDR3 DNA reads TGTGCCAGCGTCCTGTGGGGAAGGCTCGGGTACAATGAGCAGTTCTTC.

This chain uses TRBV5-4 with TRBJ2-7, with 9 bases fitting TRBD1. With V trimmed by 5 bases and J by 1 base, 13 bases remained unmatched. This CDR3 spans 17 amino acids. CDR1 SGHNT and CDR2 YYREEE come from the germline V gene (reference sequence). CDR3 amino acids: CASSSAGQGSSSYEQYF. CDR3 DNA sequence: TGTGCCAGCAGTTCCGCGGGACAGGGATCCTCATCCTACGAGCAGTACTTC.

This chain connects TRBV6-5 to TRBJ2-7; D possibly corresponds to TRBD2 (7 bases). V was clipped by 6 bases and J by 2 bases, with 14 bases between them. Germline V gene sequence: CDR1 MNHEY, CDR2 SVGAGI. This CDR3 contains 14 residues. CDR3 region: CASSPSGGPYEQYF. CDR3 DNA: TGTGCCAGCAGCCCCTCGGGGGGCCCCTACGAGCAGTACTTC.

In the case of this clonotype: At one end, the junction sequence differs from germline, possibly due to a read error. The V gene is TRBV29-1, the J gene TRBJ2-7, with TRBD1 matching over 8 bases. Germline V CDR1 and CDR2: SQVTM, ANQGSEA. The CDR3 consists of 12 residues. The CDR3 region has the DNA TGCAGCGTTGTACAGGGGGACCGTATGCAATTCTTC. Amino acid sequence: CSVVQGDRMQFF.

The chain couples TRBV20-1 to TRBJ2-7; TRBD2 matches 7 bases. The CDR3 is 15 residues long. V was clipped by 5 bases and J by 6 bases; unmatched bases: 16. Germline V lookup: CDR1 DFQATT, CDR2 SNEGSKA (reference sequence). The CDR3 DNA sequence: TGCAGTGCTGCGCACGGGACTGGGGGGGTAGGCGAGCAGTACTTC. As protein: CSAAHGTGGVGEQYF.

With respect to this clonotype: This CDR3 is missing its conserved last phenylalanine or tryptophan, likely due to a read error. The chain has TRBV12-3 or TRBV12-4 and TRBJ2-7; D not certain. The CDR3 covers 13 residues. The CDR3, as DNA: TGTGTCAGCACCCGACTGGAATACTACGAGCAGTACTTA. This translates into CVSTRLEYYEQYL.

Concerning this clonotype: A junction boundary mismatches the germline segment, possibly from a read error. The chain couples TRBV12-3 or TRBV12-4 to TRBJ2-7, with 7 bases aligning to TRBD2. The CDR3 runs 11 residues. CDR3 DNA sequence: TGTGCTAGCAGTTCGGGGGGCGAGCAGTACTTC. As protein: CASSSGGEQYF.

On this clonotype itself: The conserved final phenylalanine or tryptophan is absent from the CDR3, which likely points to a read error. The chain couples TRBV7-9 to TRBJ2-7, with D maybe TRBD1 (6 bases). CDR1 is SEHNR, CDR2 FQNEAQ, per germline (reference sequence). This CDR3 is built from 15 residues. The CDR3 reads CASGLWGLSTYEQYY. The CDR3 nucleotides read TGTGCCAGCGGCTTATGGGGGCTGAGCACCTACGAGCAGTACTAC.